These 12 T cell receptor beta chains originate from one sample sequenced in a study of Ad26.COV2.S vaccination and SARS-CoV-2 variants. Profiled with immunoSEQ multiplex PCR; TCRdb holds only in-frame clones, not every one. In the table there are 300,000 to 400,000 clones, roughly 91% of which are singletons. Treatment described: roughly 19 received Ad26.COV2.S at low or high dose, single or two shots; 5 received placebo; per-sample allocation not given. The investigators took samples on day 63 after the first vaccine or placebo injection. This material consisted of peripheral blood, taken in a trial of Ad26.COV2.S vaccine versus placebo. The receptors shown here come from a person aged 18-60 years who received the Ad26.COV2.S COVID-19 vaccine or a placebo.

This sequence joins TRBV9 and TRBJ1-4, with D unclear. V was clipped by 3 bases and J by 5 bases, with 8 bases between them. This CDR3 has 13 amino acids. Germline V gives CDR1 SGDLS, CDR2 YYNGEE. The CDR3 bases are TGTGCCAGCAGCGCCGCGGGAAATGAAAAACTGTTTTTT. It specifies CASSAAGNEKLFF.

In DNA, the CDR3 is TGTGCCAGCAGGGTTAGCGGTACCAAGGAGCAGTACTTC. Translating it yields CASRVSGTKEQYF. This chain links TRBV28 with TRBJ2-7; D possibly corresponds to TRBD2 (6 bases). The CDR3 length is 13 residues. CDR1 is MDHEN and CDR2 is SYDVKM in the germline V gene. The germline V and J ends were trimmed by 6 bases and 7 bases, with 16 bases remaining between them.

The chain employs TRBV27 and TRBJ1-2, with TRBD1 as a possible D gene (5 bases). Germline V gene lookup returns CDR1 MNHEY and CDR2 SMNVEV (reference sequence). The germline V and J ends were trimmed by 6 bases and 1 base, with 9 bases remaining between them. The CDR3 loop spans 13 amino acids. This CDR3 reads CASSRDYNYGYTF. In DNA, the CDR3 is TGTGCCAGCAGCCGGGACTATAACTATGGCTACACCTTC.

This chain connects TRBV10-3 to TRBJ2-7, with D maybe TRBD1 (6 bases). With 5 bases removed from V and 7 bases from J, the gap between germline ends came to 15 bases. The CDR3 length is 13 residues. CDR1 is ENHRY, CDR2 SYGVKD, per germline. The CDR3 reads CAISPGAPTEQYF. The DNA of the CDR3 is TGTGCCATCAGTCCAGGGGCGCCCACTGAGCAGTACTTC.

V gene TRBV7-8 combines with J gene TRBJ2-3, with 8 bases lining up with TRBD2. This CDR3 contains 16 residues. The V gene end was trimmed by 1 base and the J gene end by 0 bases; junction bases not matched to a gene: 3. Germline lookup yields CDR1 SGHVS and CDR2 FQNEAQ. This CDR3 is CASSLGSGASTDTQYF. In DNA, the CDR3 is TGTGCCAGCAGCTTAGGTAGCGGGGCTAGCACAGATACGCAGTATTTT.

V and J are TRBV29-1 and TRBJ2-1; 7 bases match TRBD2. V was pared by 3 bases and J by 0 bases, with 5 bases of the junction left unmatched. This CDR3 comprises 15 residues. CDR1 and CDR2 from the germline V gene are SQVTM and ANQGSEA. The CDR3 nucleotides are TGCAGCGTTGAGGGGACTACCGACTCCTACAATGAGCAGTTCTTC. Protein sequence: CSVEGTTDSYNEQFF.

V is TRBV5-4 and J is TRBJ2-6, with 7 positions matching TRBD1. The J segment lost 0 bases and the V segment lost 4 bases, leaving 4 bases of the junction unmatched. Germline values: CDR1 SGHNT, CDR2 YYREEE (reference sequence). There are 16 residues in the CDR3. For the CDR3, the DNA is TGTGCCAGCAGCCACCGGGACAGCTCTGGGGCCAACGTCCTGACTTTC. Protein product: CASSHRDSSGANVLTF.

V is TRBV5-1 and J is TRBJ1-6; 9 bases map to TRBD1. The J segment lost 10 bases and the V segment lost 0 bases, leaving 8 bases of the junction unmatched. The CDR3 loop spans 16 amino acids. The V gene's germline CDR1 is SGHRS and CDR2 YFSETQ. The CDR3 region is CASSLAGQGRGSPLHF. Here the CDR3 DNA reads TGCGCCAGCAGCTTGGCGGGACAGGGCCGGGGATCACCCCTCCACTTT.

The CDR3 protein is CASSFSGTGDMNTEAFF. The CDR3 DNA reads as TGCGCCAGCAGCTTCTCCGGGACAGGGGACATGAACACTGAAGCTTTCTTT. This chain links TRBV5-1 with TRBJ1-1, with 10 positions matching TRBD1. The CDR3 has 17 residues. In germline, CDR1 is SGHRS, CDR2 YFSETQ. Trimming took 2 bases from V and 0 from J; bases not matched to a gene: 7.

The chain carries TRBV5-1 and TRBJ1-3; D not resolved. CDR3 length: 16 residues. Germline CDR1 is SGHRS and CDR2 is YFSETQ. Trimming cost V 0 bases and J 0 bases, with 10 bases left between them. CDR3 protein: CASSLAAGSSGNTIYF. The CDR3 DNA follows: TGCGCCAGCAGCTTGGCCGCCGGGAGCTCTGGAAACACCATATATTTT. The full variable domain, in which reference TRBV5-1 and TRBJ1-3 provide the parts outside the CDR3, is KAGVTQTPRYLIKTRGQQVTLSCSPISGHRSVSWYQQTPGQGLQFLFEYFSETQRNKGNFPGRFSGRQFSNSRSEMNVSTLELGDSALYLCASSLAAGSSGNTIYFGEGSWLTVV.

V is TRBV27 and J is TRBJ2-1, with unresolved D. V lost 5 bases and J lost 10, with 9 bases in between. Germline V lookup: CDR1 MNHEY, CDR2 SMNVEV (reference sequence). The CDR3 totals 11 residues. CDR3 amino acids: CASSLLGEQFF. The CDR3 nucleotides are TGTGCCAGCAGTCTCCTGGGAGAGCAGTTCTTC.

The chain is built from TRBV4-3 and TRBJ1-1; tentatively, D is TRBD1 (6 bases). V lost 0 bases and J lost 2, with 10 bases in between. This CDR3 has 15 residues. Germline V lookup: CDR1 LGHNA, CDR2 YSLEER. CDR3 loop: CASSQEAGDNTEAFF. CDR3 coding DNA: TGCGCCAGCAGCCAAGAGGCAGGGGATAACACTGAAGCTTTCTTT.